This T cell receptor (beta chain) is drawn from a study of beta chain features in type 1 diabetes. General study points: PCR might preferentially amplify shorter templates, equally in patients and controls. There was a moderate but significant shortening of TCRB CDR3s in all four CD4+ subsets of Type 1 diabetes patients.

The authors reverse transcribed all of the isolated RNA, so sequencing captured expressed TCRB transcripts. The method was immunoSEQ multiplex PCR; TCRdb's version includes in-frame clones alone and lacks a portion of them. The table shows 400,000 to 600,000 clones, with 30% occurring only once. This clone was observed a few times. Its antigen is undetermined. The sequenced sample consisted of naive CD4+ T cells from blood. This TCR derives from a man aged 18 to 30 in good health.

CDR3 in DNA: TGCGCCAGCAGCCACAGGGACATAAGGGAGGTAGGGGAGCTGTTTTTT. Amino acids: CASSHRDIREVGELFF. The V gene is TRBV4-1, the J gene TRBJ2-2; D may match TRBD1 or TRBD2 (6 bases each). CDR3 length equals 16 residues. The V end lost 3 bases, the J end lost 8 bases, and 19 bases lay between the germline ends. Per the germline V gene, CDR1 is MGHRA and CDR2 is YSYEKL.